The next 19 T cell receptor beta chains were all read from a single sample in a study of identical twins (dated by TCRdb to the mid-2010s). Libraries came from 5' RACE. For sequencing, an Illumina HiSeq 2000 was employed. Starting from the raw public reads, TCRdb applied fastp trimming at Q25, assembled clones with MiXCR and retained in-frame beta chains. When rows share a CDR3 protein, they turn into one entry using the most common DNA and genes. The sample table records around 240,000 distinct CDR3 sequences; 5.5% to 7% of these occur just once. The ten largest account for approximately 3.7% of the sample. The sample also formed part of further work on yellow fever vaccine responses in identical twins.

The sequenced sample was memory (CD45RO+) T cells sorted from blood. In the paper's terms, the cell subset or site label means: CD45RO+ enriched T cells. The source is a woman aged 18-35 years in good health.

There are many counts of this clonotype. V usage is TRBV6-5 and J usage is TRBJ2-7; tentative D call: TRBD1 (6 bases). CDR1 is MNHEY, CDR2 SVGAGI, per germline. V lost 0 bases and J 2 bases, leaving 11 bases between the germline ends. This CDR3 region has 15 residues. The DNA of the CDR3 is TGTGCCAGCAGTTACTCCGACAGGTTACCCTACGAGCAGTACTTC. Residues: CASSYSDRLPYEQYF.

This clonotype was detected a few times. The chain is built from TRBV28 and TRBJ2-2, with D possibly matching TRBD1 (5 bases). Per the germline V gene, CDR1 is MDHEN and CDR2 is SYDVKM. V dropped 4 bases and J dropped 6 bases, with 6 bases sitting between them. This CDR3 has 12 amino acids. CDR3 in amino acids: CASSWGPGELFF. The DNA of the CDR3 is TGTGCCAGCAGTTGGGGCCCCGGGGAGCTGTTTTTT.

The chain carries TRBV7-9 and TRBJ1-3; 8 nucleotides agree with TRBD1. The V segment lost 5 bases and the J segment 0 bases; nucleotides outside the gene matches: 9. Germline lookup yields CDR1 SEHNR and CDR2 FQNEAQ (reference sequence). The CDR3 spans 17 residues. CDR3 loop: CASSRTGQVLSGNTIYF. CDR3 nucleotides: TGTGCCAGCAGCCGTACGGGACAGGTCCTCTCTGGAAACACCATATATTTT.

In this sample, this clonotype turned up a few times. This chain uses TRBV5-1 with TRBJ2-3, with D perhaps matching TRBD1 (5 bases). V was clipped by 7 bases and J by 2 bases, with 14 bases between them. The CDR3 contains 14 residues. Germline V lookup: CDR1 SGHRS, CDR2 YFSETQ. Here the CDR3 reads CASGAGNPTDTQYF. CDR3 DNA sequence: TGCGCCAGCGGGGCAGGGAACCCCACAGATACGCAGTATTTT.

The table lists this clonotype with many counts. CDR3 sequence reads: CASSWGQHEQFF. The CDR3 DNA follows: TGTGCCAGCAGTTGGGGACAGCATGAGCAGTTCTTC. The chain uses TRBV12-3 or TRBV12-4 and TRBJ2-1, with 7 positions matching TRBD1. With 4 bases clipped from V and 8 bases from J, the junction kept 2 bases outside the gene matches. The CDR3 covers 12 residues.

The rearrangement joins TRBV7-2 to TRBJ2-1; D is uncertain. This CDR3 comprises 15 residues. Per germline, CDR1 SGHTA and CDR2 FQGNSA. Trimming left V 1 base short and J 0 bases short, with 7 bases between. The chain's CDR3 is CASSLGYGSYNEQFF. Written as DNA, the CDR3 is TGTGCCAGCAGCTTAGGATACGGCTCCTACAATGAGCAGTTCTTC.

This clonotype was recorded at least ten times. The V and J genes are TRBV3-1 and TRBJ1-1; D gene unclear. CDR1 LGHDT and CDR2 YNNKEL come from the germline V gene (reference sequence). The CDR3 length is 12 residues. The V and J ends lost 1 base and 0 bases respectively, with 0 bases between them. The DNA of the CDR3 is TGTGCCAGCAGCCAAGTGAACACTGAAGCTTTCTTT. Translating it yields CASSQVNTEAFF.

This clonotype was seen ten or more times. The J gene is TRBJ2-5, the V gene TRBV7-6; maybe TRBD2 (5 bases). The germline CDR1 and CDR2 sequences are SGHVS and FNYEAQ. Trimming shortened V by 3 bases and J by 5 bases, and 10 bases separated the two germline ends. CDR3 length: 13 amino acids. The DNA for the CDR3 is TGTGCCAGCAGCTTCGGACTCGCGGAGACCCAGTACTTC. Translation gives CASSFGLAETQYF.

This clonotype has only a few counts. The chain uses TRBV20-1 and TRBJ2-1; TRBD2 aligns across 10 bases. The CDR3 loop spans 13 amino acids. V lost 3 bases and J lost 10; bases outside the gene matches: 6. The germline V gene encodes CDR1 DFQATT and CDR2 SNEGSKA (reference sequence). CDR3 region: CSARVSGRREQFF. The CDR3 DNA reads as TGCAGTGCTAGGGTTAGCGGGAGGAGGGAGCAGTTCTTC.

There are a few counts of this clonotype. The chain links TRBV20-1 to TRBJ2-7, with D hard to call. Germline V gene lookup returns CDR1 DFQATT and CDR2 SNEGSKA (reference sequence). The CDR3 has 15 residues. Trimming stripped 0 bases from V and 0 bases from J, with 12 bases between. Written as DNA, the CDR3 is TGCAGTGCTAGAGATCGCGTTGGGCTCTCCTACGAGCAGTACTTC. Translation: CSARDRVGLSYEQYF.

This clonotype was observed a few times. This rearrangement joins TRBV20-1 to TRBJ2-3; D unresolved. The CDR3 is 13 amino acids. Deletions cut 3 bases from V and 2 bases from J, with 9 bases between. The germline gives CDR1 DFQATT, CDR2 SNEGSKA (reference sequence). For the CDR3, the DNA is TGCAGTGCTAGTTTGCGAACCACAGATACGCAGTATTTT. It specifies CSASLRTTDTQYF.

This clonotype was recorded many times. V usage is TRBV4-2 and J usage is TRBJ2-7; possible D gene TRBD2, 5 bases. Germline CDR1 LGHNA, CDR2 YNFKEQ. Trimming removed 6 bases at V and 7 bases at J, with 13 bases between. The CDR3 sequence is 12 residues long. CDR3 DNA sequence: TGTGCCAGCAGAGACTTCGCGGGTGAGCAGTACTTC. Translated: CASRDFAGEQYF.

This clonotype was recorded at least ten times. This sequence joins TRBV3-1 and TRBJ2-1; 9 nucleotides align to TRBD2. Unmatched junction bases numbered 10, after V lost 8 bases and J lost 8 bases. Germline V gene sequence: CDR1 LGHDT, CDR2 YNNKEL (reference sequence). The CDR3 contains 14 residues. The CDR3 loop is CASEGRGGTHEQFF. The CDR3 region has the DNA TGTGCCAGCGAGGGGCGGGGGGGCACCCATGAGCAGTTCTTC.

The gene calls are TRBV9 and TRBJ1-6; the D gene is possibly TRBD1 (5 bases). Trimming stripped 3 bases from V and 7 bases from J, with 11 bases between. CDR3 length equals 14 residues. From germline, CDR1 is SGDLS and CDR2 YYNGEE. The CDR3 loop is CASSAGTVNSPLHF. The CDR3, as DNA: TGTGCCAGCAGCGCCGGGACCGTGAATTCACCCCTCCACTTT.

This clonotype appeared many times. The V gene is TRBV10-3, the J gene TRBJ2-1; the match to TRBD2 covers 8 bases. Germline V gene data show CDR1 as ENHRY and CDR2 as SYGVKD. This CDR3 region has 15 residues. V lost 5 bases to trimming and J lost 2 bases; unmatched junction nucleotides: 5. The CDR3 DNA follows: TGTGCCATCAGTCCTAGCGGGCTCCCCTACAATGAGCAGTTCTTC. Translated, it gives CAISPSGLPYNEQFF.

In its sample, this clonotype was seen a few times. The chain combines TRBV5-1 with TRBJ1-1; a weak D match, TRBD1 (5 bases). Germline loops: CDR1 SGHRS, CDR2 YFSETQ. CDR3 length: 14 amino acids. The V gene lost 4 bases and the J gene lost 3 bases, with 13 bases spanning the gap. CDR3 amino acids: CASSPGAGYTEAFF. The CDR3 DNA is TGCGCCAGCAGCCCGGGTGCAGGGTACACTGAAGCTTTCTTT.

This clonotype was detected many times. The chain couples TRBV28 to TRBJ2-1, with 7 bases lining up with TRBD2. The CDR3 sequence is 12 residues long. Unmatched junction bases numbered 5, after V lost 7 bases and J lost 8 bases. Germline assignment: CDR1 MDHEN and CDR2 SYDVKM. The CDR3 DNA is TGTGCCAGCATCTCTAGCGGCCATGAGCAGTTCTTC. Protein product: CASISSGHEQFF.

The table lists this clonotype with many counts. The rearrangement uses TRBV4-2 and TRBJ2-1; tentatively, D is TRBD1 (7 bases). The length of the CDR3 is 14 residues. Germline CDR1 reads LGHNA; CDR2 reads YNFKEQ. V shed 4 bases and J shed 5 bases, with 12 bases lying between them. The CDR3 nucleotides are TGTGCCAGCAGCCCGGAGGGGGCCCACAATGAGCAGTTCTTC. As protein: CASSPEGAHNEQFF.

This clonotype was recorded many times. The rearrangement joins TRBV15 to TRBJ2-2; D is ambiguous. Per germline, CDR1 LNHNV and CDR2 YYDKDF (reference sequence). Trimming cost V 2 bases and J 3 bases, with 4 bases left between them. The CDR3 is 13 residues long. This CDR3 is CATSRSYTGELFF. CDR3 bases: TGTGCCACCAGCAGATCCTACACCGGGGAGCTGTTTTTT.